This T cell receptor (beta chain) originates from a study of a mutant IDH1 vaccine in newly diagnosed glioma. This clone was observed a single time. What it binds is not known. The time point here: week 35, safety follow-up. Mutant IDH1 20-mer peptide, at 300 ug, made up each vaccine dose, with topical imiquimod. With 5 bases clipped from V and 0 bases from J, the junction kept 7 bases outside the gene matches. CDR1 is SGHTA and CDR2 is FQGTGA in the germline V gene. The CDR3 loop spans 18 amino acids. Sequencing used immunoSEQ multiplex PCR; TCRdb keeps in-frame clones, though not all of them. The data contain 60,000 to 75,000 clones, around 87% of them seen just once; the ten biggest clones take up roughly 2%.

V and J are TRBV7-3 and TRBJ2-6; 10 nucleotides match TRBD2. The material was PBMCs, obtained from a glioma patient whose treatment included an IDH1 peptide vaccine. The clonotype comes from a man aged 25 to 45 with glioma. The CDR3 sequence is CASSRTSGFYSGANVLTF. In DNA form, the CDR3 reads TGTGCCAGCAGCCGGACTAGCGGATTCTACTCTGGGGCCAACGTCCTGACTTTC.